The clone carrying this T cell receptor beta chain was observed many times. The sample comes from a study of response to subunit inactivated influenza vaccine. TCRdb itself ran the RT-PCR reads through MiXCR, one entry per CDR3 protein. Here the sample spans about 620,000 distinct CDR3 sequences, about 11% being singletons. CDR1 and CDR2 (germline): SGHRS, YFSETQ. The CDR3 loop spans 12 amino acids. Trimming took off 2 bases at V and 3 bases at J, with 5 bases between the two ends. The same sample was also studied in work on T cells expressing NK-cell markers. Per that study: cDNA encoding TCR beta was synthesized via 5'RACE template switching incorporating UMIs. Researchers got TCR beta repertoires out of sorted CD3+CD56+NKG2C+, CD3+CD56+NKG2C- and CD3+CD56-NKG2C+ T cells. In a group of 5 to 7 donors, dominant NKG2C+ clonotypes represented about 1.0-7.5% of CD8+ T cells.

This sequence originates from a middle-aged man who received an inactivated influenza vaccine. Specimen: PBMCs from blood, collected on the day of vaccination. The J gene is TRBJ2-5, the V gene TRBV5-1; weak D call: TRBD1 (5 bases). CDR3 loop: CASSFREETQYF. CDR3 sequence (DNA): TGCGCCAGCAGCTTCAGGGAAGAGACCCAGTACTTC. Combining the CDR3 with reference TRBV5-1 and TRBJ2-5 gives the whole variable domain KAGVTQTPRYLIKTRGQQVTLSCSPISGHRSVSWYQQTPGQGLQFLFEYFSETQRNKGNFPGRFSGRQFSNSRSEMNVSTLELGDSALYLCASSFREETQYFGPGTRLLVL.